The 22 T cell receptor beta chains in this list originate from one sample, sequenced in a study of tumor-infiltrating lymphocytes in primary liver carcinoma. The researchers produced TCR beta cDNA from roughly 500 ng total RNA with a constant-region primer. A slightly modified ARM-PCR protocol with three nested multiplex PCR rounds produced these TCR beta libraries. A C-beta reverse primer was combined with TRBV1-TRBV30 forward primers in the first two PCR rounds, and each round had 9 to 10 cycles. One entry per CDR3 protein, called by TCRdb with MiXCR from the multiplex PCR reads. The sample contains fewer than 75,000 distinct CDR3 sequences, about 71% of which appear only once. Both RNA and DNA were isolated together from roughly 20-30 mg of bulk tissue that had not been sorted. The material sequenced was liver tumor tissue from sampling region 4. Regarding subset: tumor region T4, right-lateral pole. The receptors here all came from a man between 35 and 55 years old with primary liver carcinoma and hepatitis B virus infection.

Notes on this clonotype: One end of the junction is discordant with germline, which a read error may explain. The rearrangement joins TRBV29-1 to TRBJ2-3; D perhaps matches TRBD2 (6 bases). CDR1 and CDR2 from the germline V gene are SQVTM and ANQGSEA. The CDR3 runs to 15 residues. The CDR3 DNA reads TGCAACGTTTCCGGGACTTGCGGATTCACTGATACGCAGTATTTT. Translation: CNVSGTCGFTDTQYF.

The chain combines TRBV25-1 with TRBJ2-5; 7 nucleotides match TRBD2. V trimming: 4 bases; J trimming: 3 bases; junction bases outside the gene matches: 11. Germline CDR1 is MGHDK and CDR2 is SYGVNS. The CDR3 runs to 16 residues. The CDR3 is CASSAGTIGSKETQYF. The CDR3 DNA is TGTGCCAGCAGTGCCGGGACTATCGGGAGTAAAGAGACCCAGTACTTC. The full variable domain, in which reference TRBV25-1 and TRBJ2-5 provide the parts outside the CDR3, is EADIYQTPRYLVIGTGKKITLECSQTMGHDKMYWYQQDPGMELHLIHYSYGVNSTEKGDLSSESTVSRIRTEHFPLTLESARPSHTSQYLCASSAGTIGSKETQYFGPGTRLLVL.

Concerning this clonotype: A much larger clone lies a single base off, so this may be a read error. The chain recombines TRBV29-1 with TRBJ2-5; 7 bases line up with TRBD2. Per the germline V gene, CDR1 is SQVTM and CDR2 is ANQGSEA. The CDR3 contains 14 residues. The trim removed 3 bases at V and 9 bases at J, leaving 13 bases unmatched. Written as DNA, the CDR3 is TGCAGCGTTGATTTCGCGGGAGAGGGGAAGGCCCAGTACTTC. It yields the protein CSVDFAGEGKAQYF.

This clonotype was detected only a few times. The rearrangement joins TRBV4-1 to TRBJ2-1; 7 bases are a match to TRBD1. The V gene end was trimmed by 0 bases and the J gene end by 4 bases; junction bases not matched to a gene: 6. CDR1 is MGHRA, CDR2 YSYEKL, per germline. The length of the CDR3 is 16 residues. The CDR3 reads CASSQDYGQEYNEQFF. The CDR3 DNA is TGCGCCAGCAGCCAAGATTATGGACAGGAATACAATGAGCAGTTCTTC.

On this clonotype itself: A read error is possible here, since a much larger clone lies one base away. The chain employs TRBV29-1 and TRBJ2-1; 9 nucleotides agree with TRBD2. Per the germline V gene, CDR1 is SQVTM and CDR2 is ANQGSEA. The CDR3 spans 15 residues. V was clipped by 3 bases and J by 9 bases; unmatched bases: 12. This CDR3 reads CSVEVGGRASGEQFF. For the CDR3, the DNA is TGCAGCGTTGAGGTGGGCGGGAGGGCCAGCGGTGAGCAGTTCTTC.

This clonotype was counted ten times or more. The CDR3 DNA is TGCAGCGTCGCCAGGGAGACAGGGGTTAACAATGAGCAGTTCTTC. This gives the protein CSVARETGVNNEQFF. This chain uses TRBV29-1 with TRBJ2-1, with 8 bases that match TRBD1. The length of the CDR3 is 15 residues. The germline gives CDR1 SQVTM, CDR2 ANQGSEA. V shed 6 bases, J shed 5 bases, and the junction held 12 bases outside the gene matches.

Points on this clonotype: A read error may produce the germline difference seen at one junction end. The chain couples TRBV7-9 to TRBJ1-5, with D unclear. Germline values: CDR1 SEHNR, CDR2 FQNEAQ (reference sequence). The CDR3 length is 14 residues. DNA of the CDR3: TGTGCAAGCAGCTCGGAGGAGGGAACTCAGCCCCAGCATTTT. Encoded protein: CASSSEEGTQPQHF.

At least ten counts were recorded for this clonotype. The CDR3, as DNA: TGTGCCAGCAGTCCTTTTAGCCCCCAGAGTGATACGCAGTATTTT. As protein: CASSPFSPQSDTQYF. The chain couples TRBV6-6 to TRBJ2-3; D gene uncertain. V was shortened by 5 bases and J by 6 bases, with 18 bases between the two germline ends. Germline CDR1 MNHNY, CDR2 SVGAGI (reference sequence). This CDR3 is 15 amino acids long.

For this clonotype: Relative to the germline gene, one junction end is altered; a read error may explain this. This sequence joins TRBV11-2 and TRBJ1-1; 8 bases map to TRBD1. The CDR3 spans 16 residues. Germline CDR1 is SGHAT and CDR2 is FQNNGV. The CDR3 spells CASSSSRGLVNTEAFF. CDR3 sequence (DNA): TGTGCCAGCAGCTCATCCAGGGGGCTGGTGAACACTGAAGCGTTCTTT.

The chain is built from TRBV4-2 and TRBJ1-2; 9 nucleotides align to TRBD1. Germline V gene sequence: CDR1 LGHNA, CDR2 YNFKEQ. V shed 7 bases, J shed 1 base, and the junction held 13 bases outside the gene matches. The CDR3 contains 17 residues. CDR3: CASILRAAGQGNYGYTF. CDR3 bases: TGTGCCAGCATCCTCCGGGCCGCGGGACAGGGTAACTATGGCTACACCTTC.

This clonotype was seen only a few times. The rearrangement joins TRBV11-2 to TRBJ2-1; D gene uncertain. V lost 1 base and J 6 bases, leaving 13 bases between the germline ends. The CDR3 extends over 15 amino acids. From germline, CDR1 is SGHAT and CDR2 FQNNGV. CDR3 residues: CASSLAAGVVNEQFF. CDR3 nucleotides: TGTGCCAGCAGCTTAGCTGCAGGAGTTGTCAATGAGCAGTTCTTC.

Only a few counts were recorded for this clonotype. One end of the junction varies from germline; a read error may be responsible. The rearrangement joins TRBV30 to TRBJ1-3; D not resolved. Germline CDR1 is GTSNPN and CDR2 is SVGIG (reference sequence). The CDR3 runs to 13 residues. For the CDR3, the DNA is TGTACCTGGAGTGTAAATGGCCGAAACACCATATATTTT. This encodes CTWSVNGRNTIYF.

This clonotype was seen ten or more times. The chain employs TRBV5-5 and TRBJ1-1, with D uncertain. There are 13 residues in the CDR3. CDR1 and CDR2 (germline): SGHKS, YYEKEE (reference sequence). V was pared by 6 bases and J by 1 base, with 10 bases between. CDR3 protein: CASTHRENTEAFF. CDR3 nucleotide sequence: TGTGCCAGCACTCATAGGGAGAACACTGAAGCTTTCTTT.

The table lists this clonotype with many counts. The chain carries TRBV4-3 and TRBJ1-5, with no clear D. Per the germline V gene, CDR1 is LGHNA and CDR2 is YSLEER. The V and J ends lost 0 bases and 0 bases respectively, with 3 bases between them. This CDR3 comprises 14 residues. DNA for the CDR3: TGCGCCAGCAGCCAAGATCATAGCAATCAGCCCCAGCATTTT. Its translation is CASSQDHSNQPQHF.

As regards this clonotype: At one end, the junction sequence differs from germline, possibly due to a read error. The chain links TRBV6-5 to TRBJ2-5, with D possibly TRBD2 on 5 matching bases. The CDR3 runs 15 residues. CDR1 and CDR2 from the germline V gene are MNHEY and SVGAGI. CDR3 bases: TGTGCCAGCACTTACTCATGGAGGAGCCAAGAGACCCAGTACTTC. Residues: CASTYSWRSQETQYF.

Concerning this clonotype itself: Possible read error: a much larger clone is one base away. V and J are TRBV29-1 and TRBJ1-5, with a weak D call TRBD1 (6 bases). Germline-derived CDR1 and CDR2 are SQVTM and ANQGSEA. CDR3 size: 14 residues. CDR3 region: CSAAQGNSNQSQHF. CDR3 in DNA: TGCAGCGCTGCACAGGGTAATAGCAATCAGTCCCAGCATTTT.

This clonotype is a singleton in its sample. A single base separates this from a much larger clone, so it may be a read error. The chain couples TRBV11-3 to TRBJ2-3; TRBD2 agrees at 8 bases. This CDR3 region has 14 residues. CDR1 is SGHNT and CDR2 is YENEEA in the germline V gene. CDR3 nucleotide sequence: TGTGCCAGCAGCTTCAGGACTAGCACAAATACGCAGTATTTT. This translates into CASSFRTSTNTQYF.

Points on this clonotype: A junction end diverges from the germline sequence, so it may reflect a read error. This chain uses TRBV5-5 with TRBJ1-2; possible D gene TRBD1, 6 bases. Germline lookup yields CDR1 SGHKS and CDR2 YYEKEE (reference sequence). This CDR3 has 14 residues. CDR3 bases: TGTGCCAGCAGCGCTGGGACACATAACAATGGCTACACCTTC. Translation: CASSAGTHNNGYTF.

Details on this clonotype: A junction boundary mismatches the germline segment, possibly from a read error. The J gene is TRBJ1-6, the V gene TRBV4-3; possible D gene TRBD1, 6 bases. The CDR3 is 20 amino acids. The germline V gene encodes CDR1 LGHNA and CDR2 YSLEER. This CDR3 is CASGQDLQGQGSSYNSALHF. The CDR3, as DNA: TGCGCCAGCGGCCAAGATCTCCAAGGGCAGGGGTCGTCCTATAATTCAGCCCTCCACTTT.

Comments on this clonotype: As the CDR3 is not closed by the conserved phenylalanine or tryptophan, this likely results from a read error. The CDR3 loop reads CSAGTGGGTEAFL. DNA of the CDR3: TGCAGCGCTGGGACAGGGGGTGGCACTGAAGCTTTCTTG. This sequence joins TRBV29-1 and TRBJ1-1; 11 bases fit TRBD1. The CDR3 is 13 residues long. CDR1 is SQVTM and CDR2 is ANQGSEA in the germline V gene. After removal of 7 bases from V and 4 bases from J, the junction contained 5 bases not matched to a gene.

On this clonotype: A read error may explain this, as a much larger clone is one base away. The DNA for the CDR3 is TGTGCCTGGAGCCTCTTCGAGTGGACTGAAGTTTTCTTT. This codes for CAWSLFEWTEVFF. The chain recombines TRBV30 with TRBJ1-1; D is ambiguous. This CDR3 is built from 13 residues. Germline CDR1 GTSNPN, CDR2 SVGIG (reference sequence). Filled out from reference TRBV30 and TRBJ1-1, the complete variable domain reads SQTIHQWPATLVQPVGSPLSLECTVEGTSNPNLYWYRQAAGRGLQLLFYSVGIGQISSEVPQNLSASRPQDRQFILSSKKLLLSDSGFYLCAWSLFEWTEVFFGQGTRLTVV.

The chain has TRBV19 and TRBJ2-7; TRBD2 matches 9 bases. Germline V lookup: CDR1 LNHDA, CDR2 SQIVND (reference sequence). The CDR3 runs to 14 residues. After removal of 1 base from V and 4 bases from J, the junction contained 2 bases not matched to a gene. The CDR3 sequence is CASSIVSGSYEQYF. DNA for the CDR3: TGTGCCAGTAGTATAGTTAGCGGGAGTTACGAGCAGTACTTC. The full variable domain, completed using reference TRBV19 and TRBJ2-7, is DGGITQSPKYLFRKEGQNVTLSCEQNLNHDAMYWYRQDPGQGLRLIYYSQIVNDFQKGDIAEGYSVSREKKESFPLTVTSAQKNPTAFYLCASSIVSGSYEQYFGPGTRLTVT.